Sequencing of this T cell receptor beta chain was carried out in a study of T cells after posttransplantation cyclophosphamide. Study-wide results and limits: Recipient CMV seropositivity and CMV reactivation strongly tracked TRB clonality. Blood and skin or GI T cell repertoires showed limited TRB overlap. Donor-recipient repertoire similarity was low at 1-2 months, rising over year one.

A word on this clone: What it binds is not known.

V dropped 0 bases and J dropped 4 bases, with 12 bases sitting between them. The CDR3 consists of 15 residues. Germline lookup yields CDR1 SGHDN and CDR2 FVKESK. Produced via immunoSEQ multiplex PCR; TCRdb's table is partial and in-frame only. The sample contains about 21,000 clones, 85% to 90% of which appear only once. Controls had myeloablative marrow grafts with methotrexate and calcineurin inhibitor, sampled at 1 year. The material sequenced was PBMCs, taken roughly 49 weeks after allogeneic stem cell transplant with calcineurin inhibitor and methotrexate. This chain connects TRBV14 to TRBJ1-2, with D unresolved. This receptor was taken from a female patient between 30 and 45 years old who received an allogeneic stem cell transplant from an unrelated donor, was CMV-positive, and had acute and chronic GVHD. Certain T cells may be donor cells from the graft. The CDR3 spells CASSQDLGTPYGYTF. CDR3 DNA: TGTGCCAGCAGCCAAGATCTGGGCACCCCCTATGGCTACACCTTC.